This TCR beta chain was sequenced for a study of T cell responses to AZD1222 COVID-19 vaccine. General observations from the study: Reportedly, nearly half the spike-specific TCRs target unmutated variant regions.

Generated by immunoSEQ multiplex PCR, the TCRdb table keeps only in-frame clones and is missing some. The table has 86,000 or so clones, roughly 89% seen once. Remarks on this clone: Its antigen is unknown.

Germline trimming cut 7 bases from V and 3 bases from J; bases unmatched to any gene: 8. The CDR3 is made up of 14 amino acids. Germline loops: CDR1 MNHEY, CDR2 SMNVEV (reference sequence). This sequence originates from an adult in good health. Specimen: peripheral blood, collected on day 0 of AZD1222 vaccination. The chain is built from TRBV27 and TRBJ2-5; 7 nucleotides match TRBD1. The DNA for the CDR3 is TGTGCCAGCAAGAAGGGGGCATATGAAGAGACCCAGTACTTC. It encodes CASKKGAYEETQYF.